The table lists the clone carrying this TCR beta chain with many counts. The data are from a study of HIV-infected patients and healthy controls. TCRdb reanalysed the 5' RACE reads using MiXCR and keeps one entry per CDR3 protein. The data hold more than 60,000 distinct CDR3 sequences, with 15% to 20% observed a single time. With 0 bases clipped from V and 1 base from J, the junction kept 17 bases outside the gene matches. Germline assignment: CDR1 MNHEY and CDR2 SVGAGI. The CDR3 covers 20 residues. The sample taken for sequencing was CD4+ T cells from blood. The clonotype comes from a human donor in good health. The chain is built from TRBV6-5 and TRBJ1-2; 7 bases match TRBD1. This chain's CDR3 is CASSYSIAGGPGAINYGYTF. The CDR3, as DNA: TGTGCCAGCAGTTACTCGATAGCAGGGGGGCCCGGGGCCATTAACTATGGCTACACCTTC.